This TCR beta chain was retrieved from a study of cytomegalovirus exposure and HLA in healthy donors. Regarding the study as a whole: What a later analysis showed was that several of the most significant clusters appeared linked to common viral pathogens. Evidence from a later analysis indicated that most CMV-associated TCR beta chains looked HLA-restricted. The analysis excluded some indistinguishable V segments, including TRBV6-2 and TRBV6-3.

As to this clone: Its antigen is not known.

It was with 60 Vbeta and 13 Jbeta primers that the PCR ran. Per the study methods: It was a later analysis that counted around 85 million unique TCR beta chains, of which some 12 million were shared. Method: immunoSEQ multiplex PCR; TCRdb's copy keeps in-frame clones and lacks some. V and J calls and clone size are copied from that table; D and trimming were computed from the DNA. Seen here are under 200,000 clones, roughly 80% observed once, and the top ten hold about 4.7%. The V gene's germline CDR1 is MNHEY and CDR2 SMNVEV (reference sequence). Trimming left V 3 bases short and J 1 base short, with 9 bases between. The CDR3 covers 14 residues.

The source is a man between 25 and 39 years old in good health and CMV-seronegative. This chain links TRBV27 with TRBJ1-1; D gene ambiguous. Specimen: PBMCs. The CDR3 loop is CASSFKAGNTEAFF. The CDR3, as DNA: TGTGCCAGCAGTTTCAAAGCAGGGAACACTGAAGCTTTCTTT.